These 27 T cell receptor beta chains share one sample of origin, sequenced in a study of shared clonotypes between healthy human individuals. Profiled with immunoSEQ multiplex PCR; TCRdb holds only in-frame clones, not every one. The table records 950,000 to 1,100,000 clones, 78% of them present only once. Sequencing was done on a sample of memory CD4+ T cells from PBMCs. Subset meaning: CD45RA-negative fraction. These receptors came from a man in his late teens or twenties in good health. Some clones in this sample may be carry-over from other donors' samples.

This chain uses TRBV30 with TRBJ1-2; TRBD1 matches 10 bases. CDR3 length: 14 amino acids. Germline V gives CDR1 GTSNPN, CDR2 SVGIG (reference sequence). V dropped 1 base and J dropped 2; count of bases not matched to a gene: 1. This CDR3 is CAWSGQGANYGYTF. Written as DNA, the CDR3 is TGTGCCTGGAGTGGACAGGGGGCGAACTATGGCTACACCTTC.

In regard to this clone: The same CDR3 is also encoded by other DNA sequences in this sample. The J gene is TRBJ2-5, the V gene TRBV7-2; D ambiguous. This CDR3 is built from 12 residues. Germline V gives CDR1 SGHTA, CDR2 FQGNSA. V shed 3 bases and J shed 5 bases, with 7 bases lying between them. CDR3 amino acids: CASSLVGETQYF. CDR3 in DNA: TGTGCCAGCAGCTTGGTAGGGGAGACCCAGTACTTC. Combining the CDR3 with reference TRBV7-2 and TRBJ2-5 gives the whole variable domain GAGVSQSPSNKVTEKGKDVELRCDPISGHTALYWYRQSLGQGLEFLIYFQGNSAPDKSGLPSDRFSAERTGGSVSTLTIQRTQQEDSAVYLCASSLVGETQYFGPGTRLLVL.

V and J are TRBV6-5 and TRBJ2-7; a possible D gene is TRBD2 (6 bases). V was shortened by 6 bases and J by 0 bases, with 15 bases between the two germline ends. From germline, CDR1 is MNHEY and CDR2 SVGAGI. The CDR3 has 15 amino acids. The CDR3 nucleotides are TGTGCCAGCAGAATGAGGGACTTGAGCTCCTACGAGCAGTACTTC. Translated, it gives CASRMRDLSSYEQYF.

This clone was found once. The rearrangement links TRBV5-6 to TRBJ1-4; D may be TRBD1 (5 bases). This CDR3 spans 16 amino acids. CDR1 is SGHDT and CDR2 is YYEEEE in the germline V gene. Trimming removed 1 base at V and 0 bases at J, with 10 bases between. CDR3 coding DNA: TGTGCCAGCAGCTTGCTCCAGGGCTCAACTAATGAAAAACTGTTTTTT. Amino acids: CASSLLQGSTNEKLFF. The whole variable domain, remainder taken from reference TRBV5-6 and TRBJ1-4, is DAGVTQSPTHLIKTRGQQVTLRCSPKSGHDTVSWYQQALGQGPQFIFQYYEEEERQRGNFPDRFSGHQFPNYSSELNVNALLLGDSALYLCASSLLQGSTNEKLFFGSGTQLSVL.

The J gene is TRBJ1-2, the V gene TRBV7-8, with TRBD1 as a possible D gene (5 bases). The length of the CDR3 is 13 residues. Germline V gene data show CDR1 as SGHVS and CDR2 as FQNEAQ. Trimming stripped 5 bases from V and 2 bases from J, with 9 bases between. As DNA, the CDR3 is TGTGCCAGCAGCACGGGACCGAACTATGGCTACACCTTC. Its protein product is CASSTGPNYGYTF.

The chain is built from TRBV28 and TRBJ1-1, with 7 bases aligning to TRBD1. This CDR3 region has 12 residues. V was pared by 8 bases and J by 4 bases, with 4 bases of the junction left unmatched. Germline V lookup: CDR1 MDHEN, CDR2 SYDVKM. This chain's CDR3 is CASEGAGTEAFF. In DNA, the CDR3 is TGTGCCAGCGAGGGGGCTGGCACTGAAGCTTTCTTT.

The rearrangement joins TRBV27 to TRBJ2-2; TRBD2 is a possible D gene (6 bases). V gave up 4 bases and J gave up 6 bases, with 12 bases separating them. Germline V gives CDR1 MNHEY, CDR2 SMNVEV (reference sequence). This CDR3 contains 14 residues. The CDR3 sequence is CASSSRSGAGELFF. The CDR3 bases are TGTGCCAGCAGTTCCCGATCGGGGGCCGGGGAGCTGTTTTTT.

The chain uses TRBV4-1 and TRBJ2-1, with D perhaps given as TRBD1 or TRBD2 (5 bases each). Germline CDR1 is MGHRA and CDR2 is YSYEKL. Trimming took off 4 bases at V and 9 bases at J, with 16 bases between the two ends. This CDR3 comprises 14 residues. The CDR3 loop reads CASSLLRDEGEQFF. The DNA of the CDR3 is TGCGCCAGCAGCCTCCTTCGGGACGAGGGTGAGCAGTTCTTC.

This clone was counted between two and nine times. Other DNA sequences within the sample encode an identical CDR3. The chain links TRBV5-1 to TRBJ1-1; D is unresolved. Trimming shortened V by 5 bases and J by 0 bases, and 8 bases separated the two germline ends. Looked up from germline, CDR1 is SGHRS and CDR2 is YFSETQ. The CDR3 is 13 residues long. As DNA, the CDR3 is TGCGCCAGCAGGGTAGGCTTGAACACTGAAGCTTTCTTT. Its translation is CASRVGLNTEAFF.

J is TRBJ2-7 and V is TRBV5-1; TRBD2 matches 11 bases. The CDR3 length is 15 residues. The V segment lost 4 bases and the J segment 3 bases; nucleotides outside the gene matches: 6. CDR1 and CDR2 from the germline V gene are SGHRS and YFSETQ. The CDR3 spells CASSTGTSGLYEQYF. In DNA form, the CDR3 reads TGCGCCAGCAGCACCGGGACTAGCGGCCTCTACGAGCAGTACTTC.

This clone was seen only once. The chain couples TRBV6-6 to TRBJ2-1, with TRBD1 identical over 10 bases. The CDR3 is 16 residues long. Germline CDR1 MNHNY, CDR2 SVGAGI (reference sequence). V gave up 0 bases and J gave up 8 bases; unmatched junction bases: 7. The CDR3 spells CASSYSPGTGVDEQFF. CDR3 nucleotide sequence: TGTGCCAGCAGTTACTCGCCCGGGACAGGGGTGGATGAGCAGTTCTTC.

The V and J genes are TRBV18 and TRBJ2-3; maybe TRBD2 (6 bases). The V end was cut by 2 bases, the J end by 0 bases, with 9 bases between. Germline V lookup: CDR1 KGHSH, CDR2 LQKENI. The CDR3 covers 15 residues. The DNA for the CDR3 is TGTGCCAGCTCACCATGGGCGGGAAGCACAGATACGCAGTATTTT. This sequence encodes CASSPWAGSTDTQYF.

Comment on this clone: A much bigger clone sits one base away, suggesting this may be a read error. The V call is TRBV29-1, the J call TRBJ2-7, with 7 positions matching TRBD1. V was clipped by 5 bases and J by 5 bases; unmatched bases: 6. The CDR3 is made up of 12 amino acids. CDR1 and CDR2 from the germline V gene are SQVTM and ANQGSEA. As DNA, the CDR3 is TGCAGCGTTTACAGGGGCCAAAACGAGCAGTACTTC. Protein sequence: CSVYRGQNEQYF.

The chain is built from TRBV6-6 and TRBJ1-3; D remains ambiguous. This CDR3 spans 15 amino acids. CDR1 is MNHNY and CDR2 is SVGAGI in the germline V gene (reference sequence). V dropped 2 bases and J dropped 4 bases, with 12 bases sitting between them. CDR3 amino acids: CASSYTASPGNTIYF. The CDR3, as DNA: TGTGCCAGCAGTTACACGGCCAGCCCAGGAAACACCATATATTTT.

This chain connects TRBV5-4 to TRBJ2-1, with TRBD1 matching 8 bases. With 4 bases clipped from V and 6 bases from J, the junction kept 6 bases outside the gene matches. This CDR3 spans 14 amino acids. Germline V gene data show CDR1 as SGHNT and CDR2 as YYREEE (reference sequence). Here the CDR3 reads CASSLDRGGNEQFF. Written as DNA, the CDR3 is TGTGCCAGCAGCCTAGACAGGGGAGGCAATGAGCAGTTCTTC.

V gene TRBV11-2 combines with J gene TRBJ1-1; D unclear. V lost 4 bases and J 7 bases, leaving 13 bases between the germline ends. This CDR3 is built from 13 residues. Germline loops: CDR1 SGHAT, CDR2 FQNNGV. The chain's CDR3 is CASSSDSGSEAFF. In DNA form, the CDR3 reads TGTGCCAGCAGCTCAGATTCCGGGAGTGAAGCTTTCTTT.

The gene calls are TRBV13 and TRBJ2-7; 7 bases agree with TRBD2. This CDR3 has 15 residues. The V gene end was trimmed by 5 bases and the J gene end by 2 bases; junction bases not matched to a gene: 9. The germline gives CDR1 PRHDT, CDR2 FYEKMQ (reference sequence). CDR3 region: CASSLSGRTAYEQYF. Here the CDR3 DNA reads TGTGCCAGCAGCCTTAGCGGGCGGACCGCCTACGAGCAGTACTTC.

This clone was seen at least ten times. This sample includes further DNA sequences coding for the same CDR3. The chain couples TRBV25-1 to TRBJ2-6; D gene uncertain. The CDR3 has 15 residues. CDR1 and CDR2 (germline): MGHDK, SYGVNS. Between the trimmed V and J ends, which lost 7 bases and 4 bases, there was a span of 14 bases. The CDR3 bases are TGTGCCAGCACCCCCGAGACTTCCGGGGCCAACGTCCTGACTTTC. Residues: CASTPETSGANVLTF.

This clone was picked up a small number of times. This chain joins TRBV2 and TRBJ1-2, with TRBD1 matching 7 bases. Unmatched junction bases numbered 13, after V lost 8 bases and J lost 7 bases. Germline loops: CDR1 SNHLY, CDR2 FYNNEI. The CDR3 loop spans 14 amino acids. The CDR3 loop is CASSYSDRALGYTF. In DNA form, the CDR3 reads TGTGCCAGCTCCTATTCAGACAGGGCACTTGGCTACACCTTC.

This rearrangement joins TRBV6-1 to TRBJ2-3; D uncertain. Germline loops: CDR1 MNHNS, CDR2 SASEGT. CDR3 length: 16 residues. V gave up 0 bases and J gave up 0 bases, with 10 bases separating them. As DNA, the CDR3 is TGTGCCAGCAGTGAAGCAATGGTACTTAGCACAGATACGCAGTATTTT. Amino acid sequence: CASSEAMVLSTDTQYF.

The J gene is TRBJ2-3, the V gene TRBV30; perhaps TRBD1 as D (6 bases). This CDR3 has 17 residues. V was cut by 2 bases and J by 1 base, with 19 bases left in between. From germline, CDR1 is GTSNPN and CDR2 SVGIG (reference sequence). The CDR3 coding sequence is TGTGCCTGGAGTCGGGGCAGGGGTCCCTACGGCACAGATACGCAGTATTTT. Encoded protein: CAWSRGRGPYGTDTQYF.

The chain joins TRBV6-1 to TRBJ2-1, with 13 bases matching TRBD2. With V trimmed by 6 bases and J by 7 bases, 6 bases remained unmatched. CDR1 and CDR2 from the germline V gene are MNHNS and SASEGT. The CDR3 runs to 15 residues. The CDR3 region has the DNA TGTGCCAGCAGGGGACTAGCGGGACCTCAGAATGAGCAGTTCTTC. Translating gives CASRGLAGPQNEQFF.

Points on this clone: The identical CDR3 is also encoded by other nucleotide sequences in the sample. The chain employs TRBV9 and TRBJ2-2; D call uncertain. Germline-derived CDR1 and CDR2 are SGDLS and YYNGEE. This CDR3 contains 14 residues. With 2 bases removed from V and 2 bases from J, the gap between germline ends came to 7 bases. The CDR3 DNA sequence: TGTGCCAGCAGCGTGGGCGGTAACACCGGGGAGCTGTTTTTT. It yields the protein CASSVGGNTGELFF.

V and J are TRBV5-5 and TRBJ1-5; D gene ambiguous. The V end was cut by 4 bases, the J end by 7 bases, with 15 bases between. The CDR3 runs 14 residues. Germline V gene data show CDR1 as SGHKS and CDR2 as YYEKEE (reference sequence). Written as DNA, the CDR3 is TGTGCCAGCAGCGCGTCGTTTAATGGGCAGCCCCAGCATTTT. Amino acids: CASSASFNGQPQHF.

The chain combines TRBV6-1 with TRBJ2-1, with D tentatively TRBD1 or TRBD2 (5 bases each). The CDR3 contains 15 residues. V was shortened by 5 bases and J by 3 bases, with 14 bases between the two germline ends. Per germline, CDR1 MNHNS and CDR2 SASEGT. CDR3 sequence: CASSNRDGRYNEQFF. In DNA form, the CDR3 reads TGTGCCAGCAGTAACCGGGACGGCCGCTACAATGAGCAGTTCTTC.

The J gene is TRBJ2-3, the V gene TRBV7-9, with a weak D call TRBD2 (5 bases). This CDR3 has 14 residues. Germline values: CDR1 SEHNR, CDR2 FQNEAQ (reference sequence). V was clipped by 1 base and J by 10 bases, with 15 bases between them. CDR3 loop: CASSLEVGEEPQYF. The CDR3 DNA reads TGTGCCAGCAGCTTAGAGGTGGGAGAAGAGCCGCAGTATTTT.

The chain carries TRBV5-1 and TRBJ1-1; 11 nucleotides align to TRBD1. J gave up 1 base and V 0 bases, and 5 bases lay outside the gene matches. CDR1 and CDR2 from the germline V gene are SGHRS and YFSETQ. The length of the CDR3 is 17 residues. The CDR3 sequence is CASSLGGTGGKNTEAFF. CDR3 coding DNA: TGCGCCAGCAGCTTGGGTGGGACAGGGGGAAAGAACACTGAAGCTTTCTTT.